This TCR beta chain comes out of a study of T cell repertoires in cytomegalovirus infection. This CDR3 contains 14 residues. Looked up from germline, CDR1 is SGHNT and CDR2 is YYREEE (reference sequence). The V end lost 4 bases, the J end lost 8 bases, and 18 bases lay between the germline ends. TCRdb passed the reads through MiXCR, listing each CDR3 protein once. The data hold about 490,000 distinct CDR3 sequences, with over 9% observed a single time. This clonotype was seen a handful of times. Material: PBMCs. The chain has TRBV5-4 and TRBJ1-2, with D perhaps TRBD1 (6 bases). The source of this sequence is a human donor in good health (CMV status not recorded). Some clones in this sample may be carry-over from other donors' samples. CDR3: CASSKDSPGTGYTF. Written as DNA, the CDR3 is TGTGCCAGCAGCAAGGACAGCCCGGGCACGGGCTACACCTTC.